This T cell receptor (beta chain) is from a study of blood T cell repertoires in COVID-19. As for the study in general: Donors in the United States, Italy and Spain gave samples during acute or convalescent COVID-19. From T cells, B-cell-depleted T cells, or PBMCs came the material, which was cDNA or gDNA.

This clone was counted once. How the authors handled the data: Quantification of nucleated cells was approximated via reference gene primer amplification. TCRdb's copy holds only in-frame clones and misses some; the assay was immunoSEQ multiplex PCR. V and J calls and clone size are as listed in that table; D and trimming were resolved from the DNA. In the table there are 40,000 or so clones, roughly 90% of which are singletons. The CDR3 loop spans 14 amino acids. Germline lookup yields CDR1 SGHAT and CDR2 FQDESV (reference sequence). V was shortened by 5 bases and J by 9 bases, with 17 bases between the two germline ends.

The rearrangement links TRBV11-1 to TRBJ2-4; the D gene is possibly TRBD1 (5 bases). The TCR originated in a man aged 50-59 years with active COVID-19. Sequencing was done on a sample of peripheral blood. The CDR3, as DNA: TGTGCCAGCAGCCGGACAACCGGTAAAGGCATTCAGTACTTC. It codes for CASSRTTGKGIQYF.